Listed below are T cell receptor beta chains from one sample, sequenced in a study of cytomegalovirus exposure and HLA in healthy donors. Assay: immunoSEQ multiplex PCR; the TCRdb copy retains only in-frame clones and omits some. In the table there are 150,000 to 200,000 clones, more than 60% of which are singletons. Sequenced sample: PBMCs. The receptors come from a woman in her 40s in good health and CMV-seropositive. Each CDR3 is given with its conserved first and last residue. D genes are given only for firm matches. Where a row states a size, it is once, few, many or the class of an expanded clone; other rows omit it.

j_gene,v_gene,abundance,d_gene,len,CDR3aa,CDR3nt
TRBJ1-2,TRBV19,NA,TRBD1,16,CASSNRGTGAQYGYTF,TGTGCCAGTAGTAACCGAGGGACAGGGGCACAGTATGGCTACACCTTC
TRBJ1-1,TRBV6-5,few,TRBD1,13,CASSRGQASEAFF,TGTGCCAGCAGCCGCGGACAGGCCTCTGAAGCTTTCTTT
TRBJ2-1,TRBV5-1,NA,TRBD2,14,CASSTSATRNEQFF,TGCGCCAGCAGCACTAGCGCGACGCGGAATGAGCAGTTCTTC
TRBJ2-1,TRBV7-3,NA,NA,15,CASSLMRGRYNEQFF,TGTGCCAGCAGCTTAATGCGGGGGCGGTACAATGAGCAGTTCTTC
TRBJ1-2,TRBV25-1,NA,TRBD1,11,CASSETGVRTF,TGTGCCAGCAGTGAAACAGGGGTACGCACCTTC
TRBJ1-4,TRBV7-9,NA,NA,16,CSSSPGQSTPAEKLFF,TGTTCCAGCAGCCCCGGACAGTCTACACCTGCTGAAAAACTGTTTTTT
TRBJ1-1,TRBV18,NA,NA,14,CASSQGMGDTEAFF,TGTGCCAGCTCGCAGGGGATGGGCGACACTGAAGCCTTCTTT
TRBJ1-2,TRBV7-6,NA,NA,16,CASSLASGLPRYGYTF,TGTGCCAGCAGCTTAGCGTCAGGGTTGCCCCGCTATGGCTACACCTTC
TRBJ1-1,TRBV6-1,NA,NA,12,CASSSAWASAFF,TGTGCCAGCAGTTCTGCATGGGCCTCTGCTTTCTTT
TRBJ2-3,TRBV2,NA,NA,12,CASKGGTDTQYF,TGTGCCAGCAAGGGGGGCACAGATACGCAGTATTTT
TRBJ2-7,TRBV10-3,NA,TRBD1,14,CAITPGTGAYEQYF,TGTGCCATCACCCCCGGGACAGGGGCCTACGAGCAGTACTTC
TRBJ2-3,TRBV10-1,NA,TRBD1,16,CASSEGTGLSTDTQYF,TGCGCCAGCAGTGAAGGGACAGGACTAAGCACAGATACGCAGTATTTT
TRBJ1-5,TRBV7-8,NA,NA,17,CASSPGQGFYSNQPQHF,TGTGCCAGCAGCCCCGGGCAGGGCTTCTATAGCAATCAGCCCCAGCATTTT
TRBJ2-1,TRBV28,NA,NA,14,CASSVSGPNNEQFF,TGTGCCAGCAGTGTTAGCGGACCAAACAATGAGCAGTTCTTC
TRBJ1-5,TRBV7-2,NA,TRBD1,15,CASSLDRSDNQPQHF,TGTGCCAGCAGCTTGGACAGGTCAGACAATCAGCCCCAGCATTTT
TRBJ2-1,TRBV7-9,NA,NA,14,CASSFGQGGNEQFF,TGTGCCAGCAGCTTTGGGCAGGGCGGCAATGAGCAGTTCTTC
TRBJ2-7,TRBV9,NA,TRBD1,15,CASSGGPRTGSEQYF,TGTGCCAGCAGCGGGGGCCCCCGGACAGGGTCCGAGCAGTACTTC
TRBJ1-2,TRBV10-3,NA,TRBD1,17,CAISDSQQGAGGNGYTF,TGTGCCATCAGCGACAGCCAACAGGGGGCGGGGGGCAATGGCTACACCTTC
TRBJ2-3,TRBV11-3,NA,NA,13,CASSSGSFDTQYF,TGTGCCAGCAGCTCCGGGAGCTTCGATACGCAGTATTTT
TRBJ1-1,TRBV28,NA,NA,13,CASSFNLNTEAFF,TGTGCCAGCAGTTTCAACTTGAACACTGAAGCTTTCTTT
TRBJ1-5,TRBV9,NA,NA,15,CASSVGNREGEPQHF,TGTGCCAGCAGCGTAGGGAACAGGGAGGGAGAGCCCCAGCATTTT
TRBJ1-5,TRBV28,NA,NA,15,CASSLMGVSNQPQHF,TGTGCCAGCAGTTTGATGGGAGTTAGCAATCAGCCCCAGCATTTT
TRBJ1-6,TRBV25-1,NA,NA,16,CASSESGQGYNSPLHF,TGTGCCAGCAGTGAATCAGGGCAGGGTTACAATTCACCCCTCCACTTT
TRBJ1-4,TRBV19,NA,NA,15,CASSIDRVGDEKLFF,TGTGCCAGTAGTATAGACAGGGTAGGGGATGAAAAACTGTTTTTT
TRBJ1-2,TRBV28,NA,TRBD1,14,CASSSPGGADGYTF,TGTGCCAGCAGTTCCCCAGGGGGCGCGGATGGCTACACCTTC
TRBJ2-7,TRBV9,NA,NA,14,CASSPRSADYEQYF,TGTGCCAGCAGCCCCCGCAGCGCCGACTACGAGCAGTACTTC
TRBJ2-6,TRBV28,once,TRBD1,18,CASSSQSGQGYGANVLTF,TGTGCCAGCAGTTCCCAATCGGGACAGGGATATGGGGCCAACGTCCTGACTTTC
TRBJ1-2,TRBV11-2,NA,NA,15,CASSRLAGNSYGYTF,TGTGCCAGCAGCCGCCTGGCGGGGAATAGCTATGGCTACACCTTC
TRBJ1-2,TRBV7-8,few,NA,12,CASSLGRYGYTF,TGTGCCAGCAGCTTGGGCCGGTATGGCTACACCTTC
TRBJ1-2,TRBV5-1,once,NA,13,CASSLTGEYGYTF,TGCGCCAGCAGCTTGACGGGGGAGTATGGCTACACCTTC
TRBJ2-7,TRBV7-2,NA,NA,15,CASKPGHQGLYEQYF,TGTGCCAGTAAACCGGGACACCAGGGCCTCTACGAGCAGTACTTC
TRBJ2-5,TRBV6-1,NA,NA,15,CASSAPWGLGETQYF,TGTGCCAGCAGTGCCCCGTGGGGGCTAGGGGAGACCCAGTACTTC
TRBJ1-2,TRBV28,NA,TRBD1,12,CASSPGTVGYTF,TGTGCCAGCAGTCCCGGGACAGTTGGCTACACCTTC
TRBJ1-3,TRBV4-2,few,NA,18,CASSQDALGVLSGNTIYF,TGTGCCAGCAGCCAAGACGCCCTCGGGGTCCTCTCTGGAAACACCATATATTTT
TRBJ1-1,TRBV28,NA,NA,15,CASSLVGRGDTEAFF,TGTGCCAGCAGTTTAGTAGGGAGAGGAGACACTGAAGCTTTCTTT
TRBJ2-7,TRBV28,NA,NA,14,CATINPNRVHEQYF,TGTGCCACCATCAACCCCAACAGGGTCCACGAGCAGTACTTC
TRBJ2-7,TRBV5-6,few,TRBD2,15,CASSPRSSGNNEQYF,TGTGCCAGCAGCCCCCGGAGTAGCGGGAATAACGAGCAGTACTTC
TRBJ1-4,TRBV4-2,few,TRBD1,16,CASSPAPGQGNEKLFF,TGTGCCAGCAGCCCAGCCCCGGGACAGGGTAATGAAAAACTGTTTTTT
TRBJ1-1,TRBV5-1,NA,NA,13,CASSLDTNTEAFF,TGCGCCAGCAGCTTAGACACTAACACTGAAGCTTTCTTT
TRBJ1-1,TRBV28,NA,TRBD1,14,CASSLTGVNTEAFF,TGTGCCAGCAGCTTGACAGGGGTGAACACTGAAGCTTTCTTT
TRBJ2-7,TRBV7-2,NA,NA,14,CASSYEQGSYEQYF,TGTGCCAGCAGCTACGAACAGGGCTCCTACGAGCAGTACTTC
TRBJ1-4,TRBV5-1,NA,NA,14,CASSFSLGNEKLFF,TGCGCCAGCAGCTTCAGTCTAGGCAATGAAAAACTGTTTTTT
TRBJ1-4,TRBV7-9,NA,TRBD1,14,CASSQQGAKEKLFF,TGTGCCAGCAGCCAACAGGGGGCGAAAGAAAAACTGTTTTTT
TRBJ1-1,TRBV6-1,few,TRBD1,13,CASKDREVTEAFF,TGTGCCAGCAAGGACAGGGAAGTAACTGAAGCTTTCTTT
TRBJ1-2,TRBV11-2,NA,NA,13,CASSLAASDGYTF,TGTGCCAGCAGCTTAGCCGCGAGCGATGGCTACACCTTC
TRBJ2-5,TRBV6-5,NA,TRBD1,15,CASSRTGDFGETQYF,TGTGCCAGCAGTCGGACAGGAGACTTTGGAGAGACCCAGTACTTC
TRBJ1-2,TRBV29-1,NA,NA,18,CSVERGSRNHYQPYGYTF,TGCAGCGTTGAAAGAGGAAGCAGAAACCACTACCAACCCTATGGCTACACCTTC
TRBJ1-6,TRBV6-1,few,TRBD1,14,CASSRQGDVSPLHF,TGTGCCAGCAGTCGACAGGGGGACGTGTCACCCCTCCACTTT
TRBJ2-2,TRBV5-5,once,NA,13,CASSLVYTGELFF,TGTGCCAGCAGCTTGGTCTACACCGGGGAGCTGTTTTTT